What follows is one TCR beta chain and its context. The antigen is undetermined. The source of the sample is a study of cytomegalovirus exposure and HLA in healthy donors. Whole-study results and caveats: Only CMV serostatus was available as immune exposure information. When analyzed later, a missense DCLRE1C variant was found to be linked to TCR beta V- and J-gene trimming.

The study ran its PCR with 60 Vbeta and 13 Jbeta primers. Method: immunoSEQ multiplex PCR; TCRdb's copy keeps in-frame clones and lacks some. This table holds around 30,000 clones. The germline V gene has CDR1 LNHDA and CDR2 SQIVND (reference sequence). V was pared by 5 bases and J by 0 bases, with 8 bases between. The CDR3 has 13 amino acids. The chain employs TRBV19 and TRBJ2-7; D ambiguous. The sample consisted of PBMCs. The sequence was obtained from a man aged 25 to 45 in good health and CMV-seronegative. CDR3 bases: TGTGCCAGTAGTTTACAGAACTCCTACGAGCAGTACTTC. Protein: CASSLQNSYEQYF. The full variable domain, completed using reference TRBV19 and TRBJ2-7, is DGGITQSPKYLFRKEGQNVTLSCEQNLNHDAMYWYRQDPGQGLRLIYYSQIVNDFQKGDIAEGYSVSREKKESFPLTVTSAQKNPTAFYLCASSLQNSYEQYFGPGTRLTVT.